These 27 T cell receptor beta chains were sequenced from one sample in a study of T cells in women clearing cervical HPV infection. Measured with immunoSEQ multiplex PCR; TCRdb has only the in-frame clones, and not every one. This listing includes about 35,000 clones. The sequenced material came from blood buffy coat. These receptor sequences come from a woman aged 18-70 years with a cervical HPV16 infection that either progressed to CIN3+ or cleared (not recorded which).

A note on this clone: The read comes to an end 3 residues before the CDR3 does, leaving the germline J gene to fill in the end. The chain uses TRBV7-3 and TRBJ1-2; TRBD1 might be the D (6 bases). CDR3 size: 15 residues. Germline CDR1 SGHTA, CDR2 FQGTGA. The CDR3 bases that were read are TGTGCCAGCAGCTTAAGTGGGAATGGGGACAATGAC. This sequence encodes CASSLSGNGDND. The CDR3, in full, reads CASSLSGNGDNDYTF.

Comments on this clone: The read ends 3 residues early relative to the CDR3; the germline J gene fills the gap. This sequence joins TRBV5-4 and TRBJ1-2; 8 positions agree with TRBD1. The CDR3 loop spans 15 amino acids. Germline-derived CDR1 and CDR2 are SGHNT and YYREEE (reference sequence). Trimming removed 4 bases from V and 7 bases from J; junction bases left unmatched: 12. The DNA read from the CDR3 is TGTGCCAGCAGCCGGGGAGGACAGGGTCTTGGTGGC. It yields the protein CASSRGGQGLGG. Given in full, the CDR3 is CASSRGGQGLGGYTF.

On this clone: The CDR3 is cut off 3 residues early in the read; its end comes from the germline J gene. The V call is TRBV20-1, the J call TRBJ1-3; the match to TRBD1 covers 9 bases. The CDR3 runs 14 residues. The germline V gene has CDR1 DFQATT and CDR2 SNEGSKA (reference sequence). V was clipped by 6 bases and J by 3 bases; unmatched bases: 6. The part of the CDR3 DNA that was read is TGCAGTGCCCAACAGGGGGCTGATGGAAACACC. It specifies CSAQQGADGNT. The full CDR3 protein reads CSAQQGADGNTIYF.

With respect to this clone: Read coverage stops 3 residues before the CDR3 terminus; the germline J gene supplies the remainder. This rearrangement joins TRBV7-2 to TRBJ1-4, with D perhaps matching TRBD1 (5 bases). V shed 5 bases and J shed 0 bases, with 10 bases lying between them. The CDR3 is 15 residues long. Germline CDR1 and CDR2: SGHTA and FQGNSA. CDR3 region: CASSRQMATNEKLFF. The covered CDR3 bases are TGTGCCAGCAGCCGACAGATGGCAACTAATGAAAAA.

In regard to this clone: The DNA ends 3 residues before the CDR3 does, and the rest of the CDR3 is filled in from the germline J gene. The J gene is TRBJ2-7, the V gene TRBV5-4; 9 bases are a match to TRBD1. V lost 4 bases, J lost 3 bases, and 5 bases stayed unmatched. CDR1 is SGHNT and CDR2 is YYREEE in the germline V gene (reference sequence). CDR3 length equals 14 residues. The CDR3 loop is CASSGGQGNYEQYF. The sequenced part of the CDR3 DNA is TGTGCCAGCAGCGGGGGACAGGGTAACTACGAG.

About this clone itself: Read sequence stops 3 residues before the CDR3 end, and the germline J gene provides the missing end. V gene TRBV2 combines with J gene TRBJ2-7; 7 bases match TRBD1. Germline V CDR1 and CDR2: SNHLY, FYNNEI. V gave up 6 bases and J gave up 1 base; unmatched junction bases: 6. CDR3 length equals 14 residues. The CDR3 here is CASRIRDSSYEQYF. The CDR3 bases that were read are TGTGCCAGCAGGATCCGGGACAGTTCCTACGAG.

A remark on this clone: The CDR3 goes on 3 residues after the read ends, and that part is filled in from the germline J gene. The rearrangement joins TRBV20-1 to TRBJ2-4; D might be TRBD1 (6 bases). V lost 7 bases to trimming and J lost 4 bases, with 8 bases between them. There are 11 residues in the CDR3. In germline, CDR1 is DFQATT, CDR2 SNEGSKA (reference sequence). The CDR3 protein is CSVQGKNIQYF. The part of the CDR3 DNA that was read is TGCAGTGTCCAGGGGAAAAACATT.

Concerning this clone itself: Read coverage stops 3 residues before the CDR3 terminus; the germline J gene supplies the remainder. This sequence joins TRBV7-9 and TRBJ1-2; D is undetermined. Per germline, CDR1 SEHNR and CDR2 FQNEAQ (reference sequence). This CDR3 region has 12 residues. CDR3 DNA (partial): TGTGCCAGCAGCTGGAGCACAGATACC. Encoded protein: CASSWSTDT. The complete CDR3 protein is CASSWSTDTYTF.

Comment on this clone: The read terminates 3 residues ahead of where the CDR3 ends, so the germline J gene completes it. The chain has TRBV18 and TRBJ1-2, with D uncertain. Germline V gene data show CDR1 as KGHSH and CDR2 as LQKENI. This CDR3 comprises 13 residues. CDR3 region: CASSHGRANDYTF. CDR3 DNA, as far as it was read: TGTGCCAGCTCACACGGGCGGGCTAACGAC. The full variable domain, with the rest looked up from reference TRBV18 and TRBJ1-2, is NAGVMQNPRHLVRRRGQEARLRCSPMKGHSHVYWYRQLPEEGLKFMVYLQKENIIDESGMPKERFSAEFPKEGPSILRIQQVVRGDSAAYFCASSHGRANDYTFGSGTRLTVV.

A note on this clone: The read is 3 residues too short to cover the CDR3 end, so that end is filled in from the germline J gene. The gene calls are TRBV19 and TRBJ2-1, with 8 bases that match TRBD2. V lost 7 bases and J lost 4; bases outside the gene matches: 6. In germline, CDR1 is LNHDA, CDR2 SQIVND (reference sequence). The CDR3 sequence is 14 residues long. CDR3 bases read: TGTGCCAGTAACCTCGGGGGGGCATACAATGAG. Translation gives CASNLGGAYNE. The entire CDR3 sequence reads CASNLGGAYNEQFF.

Turning to this clone: The CDR3 is cut off 3 residues early in the read; its end comes from the germline J gene. This rearrangement joins TRBV27 to TRBJ2-3; unclear D gene. The germline V and J ends were trimmed by 5 bases and 0 bases, with 12 bases remaining between them. CDR1 and CDR2 (germline): MNHEY, SMNVEV (reference sequence). The length of the CDR3 is 15 residues. The CDR3 is CASSADVASTDTQYF. The part of the CDR3 DNA that was read is TGTGCCAGCAGTGCAGACGTAGCTAGCACAGATACG.

Partial CDR3 DNA: TGTGCCAGCAGCTCAGCGGGACAGGGGGCCCCTGAA. Protein: CASSSAGQGAPE. The entire CDR3 protein is CASSSAGQGAPEAFF. The chain employs TRBV7-9 and TRBJ1-1, with 12 positions matching TRBD1. The read is 3 residues too short to cover the CDR3 end, so that end is filled in from the germline J gene. From germline, CDR1 is SEHNR and CDR2 FQNEAQ (reference sequence). The CDR3 spans 15 residues. Trimming cost V 4 bases and J 6 bases; bases outside gene matches: 6.

Notes on this clone: The CDR3 end falls 3 residues outside the read, so it is completed with the germline J gene. V and J are TRBV20-1 and TRBJ2-7; D gene unclear. V was clipped by 4 bases and J by 0 bases, with 7 bases between them. Germline V lookup: CDR1 DFQATT, CDR2 SNEGSKA (reference sequence). The CDR3 length is 12 residues. The covered CDR3 bases are TGCAGTGCTAAGACAATCTCCTACGAG. This encodes CSAKTISYE. The complete CDR3 sequence is CSAKTISYEQYF.

On this clone itself: The CDR3 extends 3 residues past the end of the read, so its final part is completed from the germline J gene. The chain carries TRBV20-1 and TRBJ2-5; tentative D call: TRBD1 (6 bases). Germline V gene data show CDR1 as DFQATT and CDR2 as SNEGSKA (reference sequence). The CDR3 is 12 amino acids. V shed 2 bases and J shed 7 bases, with 11 bases lying between them. Here the CDR3 reads CSARLGAGTQYF. The CDR3 bases that were read are TGCAGTGCTAGATTGGGGGCGGGGACC.

This clone ranks as medium-sized in terms of frequency. The sequenced fragment ends 3 residues before the CDR3 boundary, so the rest is inferred from the germline J gene. The chain joins TRBV2 to TRBJ1-6, with D unresolved. This CDR3 has 13 residues. Germline CDR1 and CDR2: SNHLY and FYNNEI. Trimming removed 8 bases at V and 2 bases at J, with 7 bases between. The DNA read from the CDR3 is TGTGCCAGCTCCCCTGCCTATAATTCACCC. Translating it yields CASSPAYNSP. Given in full, the CDR3 is CASSPAYNSPLHF.

As for this clone: The CDR3 extends 3 residues past the end of the read, so its final part is completed from the germline J gene. The chain is built from TRBV20-1 and TRBJ2-7, with 11 bases matching TRBD2. V lost 6 bases, J lost 6 bases, and 7 bases stayed unmatched. The CDR3 is 13 amino acids. The germline CDR1 and CDR2 sequences are DFQATT and SNEGSKA (reference sequence). The covered CDR3 bases are TGCAGTGCCCTTAGCGGGAGGGCCCCCGAG. It yields the protein CSALSGRAPE. The whole CDR3 reads CSALSGRAPEQYF.

Points on this clone: Read coverage stops 3 residues before the CDR3 terminus; the germline J gene supplies the remainder. The gene calls are TRBV29-1 and TRBJ2-2; 9 nucleotides match TRBD2. CDR1 SQVTM and CDR2 ANQGSEA come from the germline V gene. The CDR3 is 14 residues long. Losses at the gene ends were 4 bases for V and 4 bases for J; bases not matched to a gene: 4. The DNA read from the CDR3 is TGCAGCGTTGTTAGCGGGAGTAGCACCGGGGAG. Protein sequence: CSVVSGSSTGE. The whole CDR3 sequence reads CSVVSGSSTGELFF.

On this clone itself: The CDR3 extends 3 residues past the end of the read, so its final part is completed from the germline J gene. This chain uses TRBV9 with TRBJ2-7; maybe TRBD2 (6 bases). The CDR3 spans 13 residues. CDR1 and CDR2 from the germline V gene are SGDLS and YYNGEE. The germline V and J ends were trimmed by 4 bases and 6 bases, with 14 bases remaining between them. The sequenced CDR3 bases are TGTGCCAGCAGCCCCCGGGACTTTTCCGAG. Amino acid sequence: CASSPRDFSE. The entire CDR3 is CASSPRDFSEQYF. Based on the CDR3 plus reference TRBV9 and TRBJ2-7, the full variable domain is DSGVTQTPKHLITATGQRVTLRCSPRSGDLSVYWYQQSLDQGLQFLIQYYNGEERAKGNILERFSAQQFPDLHSELNLSSLELGDSALYFCASSPRDFSEQYFGPGTRLTVT.

Points on this clone: The read ends 3 residues before the CDR3 terminus; that terminus is restored from the germline J gene. The rearrangement uses TRBV5-5 and TRBJ2-1; tentative D call: TRBD1 (6 bases). The CDR3 is made up of 13 amino acids. CDR1 and CDR2 from the germline V gene are SGHKS and YYEKEE (reference sequence). V was clipped by 0 bases and J by 6 bases, with 7 bases between them. CDR3 protein: CASSLVRGNEQFF. Incomplete CDR3 DNA: TGTGCCAGCAGCTTGGTCAGGGGCAATGAG.

Comments on this clone: The sequence runs out 3 residues before the end of the CDR3; the remainder is reconstructed from the germline J gene. The sample holds other DNA sequences that translate to the same CDR3. This chain joins TRBV7-2 and TRBJ2-7; D gene unclear. The CDR3 spans 11 residues. V shed 6 bases and J shed 0 bases, with 3 bases lying between them. In germline, CDR1 is SGHTA, CDR2 FQGNSA. Incomplete CDR3 DNA: TGTGCCAGCAGTCGCTCCTACGAG. It codes for CASSRSYE. Given in full, the CDR3 is CASSRSYEQYF. The full variable domain, completed using reference TRBV7-2 and TRBJ2-7, is GAGVSQSPSNKVTEKGKDVELRCDPISGHTALYWYRQSLGQGLEFLIYFQGNSAPDKSGLPSDRFSAERTGGSVSTLTIQRTQQEDSAVYLCASSRSYEQYFGPGTRLTVT.

Points on this clone: Read data end 3 residues before the CDR3 end; the end is taken from the germline J gene. The chain joins TRBV19 to TRBJ2-3; maybe TRBD1 (5 bases). Germline CDR1 is LNHDA and CDR2 is SQIVND (reference sequence). The CDR3 contains 9 residues. The CDR3 bases that were read are TGTGCCAGTAGAGGGGCG. This codes for CASRGA. The CDR3 reads in full as CASRGAQYF.

The CDR3 loop reads CASSATISSGRAYEQYF. The CDR3 DNA, read in part, is TGTGCCAGTAGCGCTACGATTTCTAGCGGGAGGGCCTACGAG. The V and J genes are TRBV19 and TRBJ2-7; 12 bases line up with TRBD2. Sequencing ends 3 residues short of the CDR3 end; the germline J gene provides the rest. CDR1 and CDR2 (germline): LNHDA, SQIVND (reference sequence). The CDR3 consists of 17 residues. V lost 6 bases, J lost 2 bases, and 11 bases stayed unmatched.

Points on this clone: The read terminates 3 residues before the CDR3 end, so the remaining end is supplied by the germline J gene. J is TRBJ1-2 and V is TRBV5-4, with 12 bases fitting TRBD1. Germline CDR1 and CDR2: SGHNT and YYREEE (reference sequence). The CDR3 runs to 14 residues. CDR3 loop: CASSFRDRGHGYTF. The part of the CDR3 DNA that was read is TGTGCCAGCAGCTTCCGGGACAGGGGGCACGGC.

Note on this clone: Sequencing ends 3 residues short of the CDR3 end; the germline J gene provides the rest. The V gene is TRBV5-4, the J gene TRBJ1-2; TRBD1 aligns across 7 bases. Germline V CDR1 and CDR2: SGHNT, YYREEE (reference sequence). J was trimmed by 1 base and V by 4 bases; bases with no gene match: 7. The length of the CDR3 is 15 residues. The sequenced part of the CDR3 DNA is TGTGCCAGCAGCACGCCGGGACAGAATAACTATGGC. As protein: CASSTPGQNNYG. The whole CDR3 region reads CASSTPGQNNYGYTF. Drawing the rest from reference TRBV5-4 and TRBJ1-2, the complete variable domain is ETGVTQSPTHLIKTRGQQVTLRCSSQSGHNTVSWYQQALGQGPQFIFQYYREEENGRGNFPPRFSGLQFPNYSSELNVNALELDDSALYLCASSTPGQNNYGYTFGSGTRLTVV.

To note about this clone: Sequencing ends 3 residues short of the CDR3 end; the germline J gene provides the rest. The rearrangement links TRBV5-1 to TRBJ2-5; the D gene could be TRBD1 or TRBD2 (5 bases each). Trimming took 4 bases from V and 2 from J, leaving 12 bases between them. The CDR3 is 14 residues long. Germline values: CDR1 SGHRS, CDR2 YFSETQ. The sequenced CDR3 bases are TGCGCCAGCAGCCGAGGGGCAGAACAAGAGACC. Its protein product is CASSRGAEQET. The entire CDR3 protein is CASSRGAEQETQYF.

For this clone: Coverage ceases 3 residues before the CDR3 finishes, and the germline J gene fills in the end. This rearrangement joins TRBV4-1 to TRBJ2-5, with D possibly matching TRBD2 (6 bases). Germline CDR1 is MGHRA and CDR2 is YSYEKL. V lost 4 bases and J 4 bases, leaving 16 bases between the germline ends. The length of the CDR3 is 15 residues. CDR3 sequence: CASSPSVGAGETQYF. The sequenced part of the CDR3 DNA is TGCGCCAGCAGCCCTTCTGTGGGAGCGGGAGAGACC.

Comment on this clone: Sequencing ends 3 residues short of the CDR3 end; the germline J gene provides the rest. The V and J genes are TRBV7-9 and TRBJ2-4; 7 bases match TRBD1. The CDR3 length is 13 residues. The germline V gene encodes CDR1 SEHNR and CDR2 FQNEAQ (reference sequence). CDR3 amino acids: CASSRDSQRGQYF. The sequenced CDR3 bases are TGTGCCAGCAGCCGGGACAGCCAGAGGGGT.